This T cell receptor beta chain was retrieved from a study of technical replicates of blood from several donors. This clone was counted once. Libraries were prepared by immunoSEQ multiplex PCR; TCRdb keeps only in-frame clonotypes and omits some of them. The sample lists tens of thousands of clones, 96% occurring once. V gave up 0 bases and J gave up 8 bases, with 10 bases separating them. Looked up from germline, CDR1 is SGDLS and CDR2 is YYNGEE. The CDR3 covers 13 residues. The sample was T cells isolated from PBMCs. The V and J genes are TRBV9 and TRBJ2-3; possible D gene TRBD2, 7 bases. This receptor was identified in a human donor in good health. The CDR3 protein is CASSVEGGGTQYF. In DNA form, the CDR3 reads TGTGCCAGCAGCGTAGAGGGAGGGGGTACGCAGTATTTT.